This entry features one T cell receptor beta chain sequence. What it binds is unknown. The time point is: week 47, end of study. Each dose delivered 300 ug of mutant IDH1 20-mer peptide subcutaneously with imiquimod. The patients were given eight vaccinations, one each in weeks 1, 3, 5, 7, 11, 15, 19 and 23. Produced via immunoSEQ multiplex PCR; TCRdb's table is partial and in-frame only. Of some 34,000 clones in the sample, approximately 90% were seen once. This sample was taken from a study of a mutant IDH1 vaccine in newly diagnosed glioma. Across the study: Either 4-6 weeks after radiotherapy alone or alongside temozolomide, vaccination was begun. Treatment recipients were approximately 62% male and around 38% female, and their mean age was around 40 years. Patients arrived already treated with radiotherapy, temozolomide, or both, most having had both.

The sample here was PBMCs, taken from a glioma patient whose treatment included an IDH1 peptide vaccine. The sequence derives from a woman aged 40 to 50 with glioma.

The CDR3 nucleotides are TGTGCCAGCAGCCAGGACAGGACTAGCAATCAGCCCCAGCATTTT. Translation gives CASSQDRTSNQPQHF. The chain employs TRBV7-2 and TRBJ1-5, with TRBD1 identical over 7 bases. Germline V gene lookup returns CDR1 SGHTA and CDR2 FQGNSA. The CDR3 is made up of 15 amino acids. Unmatched junction bases numbered 4, after V lost 5 bases and J lost 0 bases.